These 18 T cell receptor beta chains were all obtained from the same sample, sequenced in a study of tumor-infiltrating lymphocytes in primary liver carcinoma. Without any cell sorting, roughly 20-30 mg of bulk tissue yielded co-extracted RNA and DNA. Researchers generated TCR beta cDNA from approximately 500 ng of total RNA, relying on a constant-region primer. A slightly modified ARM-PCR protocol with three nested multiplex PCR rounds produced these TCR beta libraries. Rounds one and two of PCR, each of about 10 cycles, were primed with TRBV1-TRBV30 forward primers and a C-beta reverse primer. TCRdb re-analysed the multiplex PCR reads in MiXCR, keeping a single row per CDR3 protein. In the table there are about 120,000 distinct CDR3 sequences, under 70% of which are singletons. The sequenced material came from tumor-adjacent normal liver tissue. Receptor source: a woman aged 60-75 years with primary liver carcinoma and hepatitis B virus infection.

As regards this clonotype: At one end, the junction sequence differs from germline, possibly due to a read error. The DNA for the CDR3 is TGTGCCAACAGCCCCGCGGTCTCGTGGAGCACTGAGGCTTTCTTT. Its translation is CANSPAVSWSTEAFF. J is TRBJ1-1 and V is TRBV11-2; D gene uncertain. CDR3 length equals 15 residues. Germline V lookup: CDR1 SGHAT, CDR2 FQNNGV. Complete variable domain (other parts from reference TRBV11-2 and TRBJ1-1): EAGVAQSPRYKIIEKRQSVAFWCNPISGHATLYWYQQILGQGPKLLIQFQNNGVVDDSQLPKDRFSAERLKGVDSTLKIQPAKLEDSAVYLCANSPAVSWSTEAFFGQGTRLTVV.

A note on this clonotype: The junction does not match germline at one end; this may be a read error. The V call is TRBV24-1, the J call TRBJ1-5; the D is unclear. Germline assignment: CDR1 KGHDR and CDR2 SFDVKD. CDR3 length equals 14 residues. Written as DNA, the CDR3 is TGTACCACCACCTCCGGAGACATGGTTCAGCCCCAGCATTTT. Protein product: CTTTSGDMVQPQHF.

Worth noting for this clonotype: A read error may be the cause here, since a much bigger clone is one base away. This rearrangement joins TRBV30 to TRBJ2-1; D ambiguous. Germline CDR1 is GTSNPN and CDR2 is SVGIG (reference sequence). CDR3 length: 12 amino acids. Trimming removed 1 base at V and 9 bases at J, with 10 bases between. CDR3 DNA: TGTGCCTGGAGTGAATCTCCGACTGAGCAGTTCTTC. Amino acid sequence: CAWSESPTEQFF.

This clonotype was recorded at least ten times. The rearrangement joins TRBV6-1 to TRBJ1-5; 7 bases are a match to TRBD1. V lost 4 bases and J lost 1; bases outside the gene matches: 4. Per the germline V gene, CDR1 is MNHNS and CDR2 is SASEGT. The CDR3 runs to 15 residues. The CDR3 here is CASSGTGRSNQPQHF. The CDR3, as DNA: TGTGCCAGCAGTGGGACAGGCCGAAGCAATCAGCCCCAGCATTTT.

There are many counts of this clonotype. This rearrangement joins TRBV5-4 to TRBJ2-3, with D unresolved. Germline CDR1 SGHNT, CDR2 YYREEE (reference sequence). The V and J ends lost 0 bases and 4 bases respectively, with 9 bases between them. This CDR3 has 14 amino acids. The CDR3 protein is CASSLAPGSDTQYF. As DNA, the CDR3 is TGTGCCAGCAGCTTGGCGCCCGGCTCAGATACGCAGTATTTT.

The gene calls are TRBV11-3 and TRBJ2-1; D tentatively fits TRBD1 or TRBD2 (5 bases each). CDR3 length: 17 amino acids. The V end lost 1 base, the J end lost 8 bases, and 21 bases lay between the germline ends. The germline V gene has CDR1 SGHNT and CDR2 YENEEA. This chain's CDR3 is CASSLGLGELGVDEQFF. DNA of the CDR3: TGTGCCAGCAGCTTAGGTCTGGGGGAGTTGGGTGTCGATGAGCAGTTCTTC.

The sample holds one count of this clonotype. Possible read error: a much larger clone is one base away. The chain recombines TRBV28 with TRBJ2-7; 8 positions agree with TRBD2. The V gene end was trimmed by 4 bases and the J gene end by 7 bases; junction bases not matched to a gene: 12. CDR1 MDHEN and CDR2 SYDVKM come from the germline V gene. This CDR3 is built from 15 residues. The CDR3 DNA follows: TGTGCCAGCAGTTATAGCGGGGACCGCTTGGGTGAGCAGTACTTC. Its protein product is CASSYSGDRLGEQYF. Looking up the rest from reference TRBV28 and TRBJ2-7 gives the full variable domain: DVKVTQSSRYLVKRTGEKVFLECVQDMDHENMFWYRQDPGLGLRLIYFSYDVKMKEKGDIPEGYSVSREKKERFSLILESASTNQTSMYLCASSYSGDRLGEQYFGPGTRLTVT.

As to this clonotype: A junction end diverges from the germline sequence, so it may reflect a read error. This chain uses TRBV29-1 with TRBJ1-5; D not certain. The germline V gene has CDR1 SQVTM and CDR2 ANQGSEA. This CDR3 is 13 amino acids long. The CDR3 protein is CSAGGVSNQSQHF. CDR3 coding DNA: TGCAGCGCTGGCGGGGTGAGCAATCAGTCCCAGCATTTT.

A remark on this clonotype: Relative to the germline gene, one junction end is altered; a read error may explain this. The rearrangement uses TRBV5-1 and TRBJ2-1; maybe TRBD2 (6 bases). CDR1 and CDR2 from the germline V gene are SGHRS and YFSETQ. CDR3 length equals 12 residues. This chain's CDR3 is CASSLDGPGGVF. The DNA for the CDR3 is TGCGCCAGCAGCTTGGACGGGCCTGGAGGGGTCTTC.

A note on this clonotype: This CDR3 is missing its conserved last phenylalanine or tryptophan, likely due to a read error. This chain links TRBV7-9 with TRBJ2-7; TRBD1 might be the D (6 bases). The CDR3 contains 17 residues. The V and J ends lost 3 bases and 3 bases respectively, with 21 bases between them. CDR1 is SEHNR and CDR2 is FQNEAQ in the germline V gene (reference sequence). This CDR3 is CASSFSLPHRALYEQYS. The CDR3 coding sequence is TGTGCCAGCAGCTTTTCCCTCCCCCACAGGGCCCTCTACGAGCAGTACTCC.

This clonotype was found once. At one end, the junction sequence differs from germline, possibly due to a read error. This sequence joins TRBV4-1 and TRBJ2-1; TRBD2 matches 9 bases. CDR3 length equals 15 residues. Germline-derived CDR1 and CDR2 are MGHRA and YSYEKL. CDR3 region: CGSSQTSGPYNEQFF. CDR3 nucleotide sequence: TGCGGCAGCAGCCAGACTAGCGGCCCCTACAATGAGCAGTTCTTC.

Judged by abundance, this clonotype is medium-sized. The CDR3 bases are TGTGCCAGCACTATAAGACCGGGACATCCGAACACTGAAGCTTTCTTT. Translated: CASTIRPGHPNTEAFF. The V gene is TRBV6-5, the J gene TRBJ1-1; tentatively, D is TRBD1 (6 bases). The germline V and J ends were trimmed by 7 bases and 1 base, with 19 bases remaining between them. The CDR3 contains 16 residues. Germline values: CDR1 MNHEY, CDR2 SVGAGI.

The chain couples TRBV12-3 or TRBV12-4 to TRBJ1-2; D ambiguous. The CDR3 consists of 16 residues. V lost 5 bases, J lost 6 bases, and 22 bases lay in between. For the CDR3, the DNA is TGTGCCAGCAGTGGTCCCAGCTTGACATGGGCGAATGGCTACACCTTC. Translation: CASSGPSLTWANGYTF.

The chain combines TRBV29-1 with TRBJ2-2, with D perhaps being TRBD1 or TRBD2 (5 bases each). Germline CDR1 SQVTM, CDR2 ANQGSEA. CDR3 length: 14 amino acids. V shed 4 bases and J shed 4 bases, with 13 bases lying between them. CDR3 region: CSVGGASTTGELFF. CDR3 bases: TGCAGCGTTGGTGGGGCTAGCACCACCGGGGAGCTGTTTTTT.

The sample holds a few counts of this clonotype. The CDR3 loop reads CASSREPGTGIRPQHF. The DNA of the CDR3 is TGTGCCAGTAGCCGCGAACCCGGGACAGGGATTAGGCCCCAGCATTTT. The chain combines TRBV19 with TRBJ1-5; 9 bases align to TRBD1. Germline CDR1 and CDR2: LNHDA and SQIVND (reference sequence). The junction had 15 bases not matched to a gene; V was cut back by 6 bases and J by 9 bases. The CDR3 runs to 16 residues.

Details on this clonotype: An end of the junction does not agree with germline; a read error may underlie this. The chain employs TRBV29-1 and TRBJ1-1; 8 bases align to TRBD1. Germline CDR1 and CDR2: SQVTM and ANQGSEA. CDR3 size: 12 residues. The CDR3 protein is CSAGQVNTEAIF. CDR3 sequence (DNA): TGCAGCGCGGGACAGGTGAACACTGAAGCTATCTTT.

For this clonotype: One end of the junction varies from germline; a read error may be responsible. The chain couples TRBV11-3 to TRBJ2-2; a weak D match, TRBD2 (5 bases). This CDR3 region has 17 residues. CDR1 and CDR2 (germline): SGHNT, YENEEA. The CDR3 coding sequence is TGTGCCAGCAGTTTAGGCAGGCTAGCAGGAAACGCCGGGGAGCCGTTCTTT. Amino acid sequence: CASSLGRLAGNAGEPFF.

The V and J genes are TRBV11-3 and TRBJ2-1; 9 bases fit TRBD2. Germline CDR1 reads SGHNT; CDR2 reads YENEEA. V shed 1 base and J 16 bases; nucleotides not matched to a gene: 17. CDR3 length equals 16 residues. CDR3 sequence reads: CASSLGSGRWGNEQFF. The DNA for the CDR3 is TGTGCCAGCAGCTTAGGCAGCGGGAGGTGGGGAAATGAACAATTCTTC.